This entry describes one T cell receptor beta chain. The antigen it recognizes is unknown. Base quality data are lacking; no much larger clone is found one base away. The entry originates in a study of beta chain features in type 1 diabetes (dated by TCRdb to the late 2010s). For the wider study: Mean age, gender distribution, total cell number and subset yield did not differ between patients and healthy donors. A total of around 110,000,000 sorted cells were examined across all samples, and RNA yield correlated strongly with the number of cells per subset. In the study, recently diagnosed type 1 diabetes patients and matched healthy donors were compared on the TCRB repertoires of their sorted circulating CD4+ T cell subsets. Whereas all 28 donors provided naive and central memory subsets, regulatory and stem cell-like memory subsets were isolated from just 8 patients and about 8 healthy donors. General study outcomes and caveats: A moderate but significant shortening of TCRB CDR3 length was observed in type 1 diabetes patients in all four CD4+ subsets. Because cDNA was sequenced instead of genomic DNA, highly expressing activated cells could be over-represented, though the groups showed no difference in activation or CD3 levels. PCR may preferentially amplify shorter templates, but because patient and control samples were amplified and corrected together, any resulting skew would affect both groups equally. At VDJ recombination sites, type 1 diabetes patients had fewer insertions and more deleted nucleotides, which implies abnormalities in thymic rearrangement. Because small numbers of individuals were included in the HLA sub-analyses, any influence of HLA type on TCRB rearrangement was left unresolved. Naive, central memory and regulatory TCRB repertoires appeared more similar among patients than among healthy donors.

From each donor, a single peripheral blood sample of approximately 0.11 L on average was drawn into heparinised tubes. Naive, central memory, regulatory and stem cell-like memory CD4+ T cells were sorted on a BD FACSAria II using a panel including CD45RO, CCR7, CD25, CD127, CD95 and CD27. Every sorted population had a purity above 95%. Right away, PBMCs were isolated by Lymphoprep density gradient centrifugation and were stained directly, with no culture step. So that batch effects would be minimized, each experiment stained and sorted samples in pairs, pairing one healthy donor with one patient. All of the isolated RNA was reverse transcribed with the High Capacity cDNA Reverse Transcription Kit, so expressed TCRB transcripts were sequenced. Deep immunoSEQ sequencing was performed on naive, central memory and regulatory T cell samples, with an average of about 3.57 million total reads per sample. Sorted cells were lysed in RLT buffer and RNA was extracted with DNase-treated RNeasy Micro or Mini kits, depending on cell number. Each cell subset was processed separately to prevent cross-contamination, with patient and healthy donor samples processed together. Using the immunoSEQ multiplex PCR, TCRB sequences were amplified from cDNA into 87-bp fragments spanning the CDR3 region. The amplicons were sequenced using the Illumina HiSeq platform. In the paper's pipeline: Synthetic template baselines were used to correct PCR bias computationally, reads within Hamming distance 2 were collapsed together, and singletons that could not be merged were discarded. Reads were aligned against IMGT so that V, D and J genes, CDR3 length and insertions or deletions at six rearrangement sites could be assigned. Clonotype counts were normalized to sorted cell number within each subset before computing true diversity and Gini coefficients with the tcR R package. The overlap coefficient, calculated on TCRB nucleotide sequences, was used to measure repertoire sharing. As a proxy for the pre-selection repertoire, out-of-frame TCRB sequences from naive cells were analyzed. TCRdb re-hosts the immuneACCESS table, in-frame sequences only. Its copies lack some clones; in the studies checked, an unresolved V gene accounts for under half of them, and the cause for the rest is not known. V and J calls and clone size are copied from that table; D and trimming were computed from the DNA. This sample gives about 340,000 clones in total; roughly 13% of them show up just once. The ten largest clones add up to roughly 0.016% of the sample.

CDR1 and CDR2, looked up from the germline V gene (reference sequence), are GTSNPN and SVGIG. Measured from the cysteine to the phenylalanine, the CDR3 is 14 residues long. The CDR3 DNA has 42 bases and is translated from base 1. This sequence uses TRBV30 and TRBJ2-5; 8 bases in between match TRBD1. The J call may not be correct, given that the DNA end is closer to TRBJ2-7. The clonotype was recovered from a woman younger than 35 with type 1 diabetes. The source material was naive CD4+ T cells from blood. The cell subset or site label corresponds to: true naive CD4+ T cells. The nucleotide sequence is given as TGTGCCTGGAAAGCAGGACAGGGCCCCTACGAGCAGTACTTC. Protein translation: CAWKAGQGPYEQYF.